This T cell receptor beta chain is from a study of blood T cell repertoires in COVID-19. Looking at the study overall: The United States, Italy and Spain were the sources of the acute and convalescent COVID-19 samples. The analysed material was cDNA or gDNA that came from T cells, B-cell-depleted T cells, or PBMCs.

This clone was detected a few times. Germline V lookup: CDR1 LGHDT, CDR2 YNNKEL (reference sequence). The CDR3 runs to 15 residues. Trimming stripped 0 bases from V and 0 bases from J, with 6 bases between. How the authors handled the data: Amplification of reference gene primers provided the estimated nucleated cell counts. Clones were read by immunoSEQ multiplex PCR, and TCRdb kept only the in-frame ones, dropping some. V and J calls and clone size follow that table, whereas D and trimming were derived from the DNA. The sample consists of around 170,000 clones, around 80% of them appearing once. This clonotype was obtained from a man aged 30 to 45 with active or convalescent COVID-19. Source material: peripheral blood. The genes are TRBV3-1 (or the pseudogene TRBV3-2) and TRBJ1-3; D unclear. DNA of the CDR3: TGTGCCAGCAGCCAAGACGTCAGCTCTGGAAACACCATATATTTT. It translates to CASSQDVSSGNTIYF.